These 4 T cell receptor beta chains were all obtained from the same sample, sequenced in a study of cytomegalovirus exposure and HLA in healthy donors. PCR employed 60 Vbeta and 13 Jbeta primers. This table comes from immunoSEQ multiplex PCR, and its TCRdb copy is limited to in-frame clones, with some not included. The table includes fewer than 55,000 clones, around three quarters detected once. The specimen sequenced was PBMCs. The source is a woman between 45 and 65 years old in good health and CMV-seropositive.

V and J are TRBV7-8 and TRBJ1-4; D is ambiguous. The V end lost 1 base, the J end lost 7 bases, and 28 bases lay between the germline ends. CDR3 size: 20 residues. Germline V gives CDR1 SGHVS, CDR2 FQNEAQ. CDR3 nucleotides: TGTGCCAGCAGCTTAGTATTAGTACAAATGGGCGAGCAATTTGGTGAAAAACTGTTTTTT. Its translation: CASSLVLVQMGEQFGEKLFF.

The chain uses TRBV29-1 and TRBJ2-3, with 14 bases matching TRBD2. Germline V lookup: CDR1 SQVTM, CDR2 ANQGSEA. The V segment lost 4 bases and the J segment 2 bases; nucleotides outside the gene matches: 14. The CDR3 is 19 amino acids. CDR3 amino acids: CSVAGLAGASQAITDTQYF. CDR3 in DNA: TGCAGCGTTGCGGGACTAGCGGGGGCAAGCCAAGCCATCACAGATACGCAGTATTTT.

The chain employs TRBV7-9 and TRBJ2-7; TRBD2 matches at 8 bases. The CDR3 contains 15 residues. V lost 2 bases to trimming and J lost 0 bases; unmatched junction nucleotides: 3. Germline CDR1 and CDR2: SEHNR and FQNEAQ (reference sequence). The CDR3 nucleotides read TGTGCCAGCAGCTTAAGCGGGACTAGCTCCTACGAGCAGTACTTC. Translation: CASSLSGTSSYEQYF. Combining the CDR3 with reference TRBV7-9 and TRBJ2-7 gives the whole variable domain DTGVSQNPRHKITKRGQNVTFRCDPISEHNRLYWYRQTLGQGPEFLTYFQNEAQLEKSRLLSDRFSAERPKGSFSTLEIQRTEQGDSAMYLCASSLSGTSSYEQYFGPGTRLTVT.

V and J are TRBV10-1 and TRBJ2-1; 8 positions match TRBD2. This CDR3 is 16 amino acids long. The junction had 11 bases not matched to a gene; V was cut back by 9 bases and J by 1 base. Germline CDR1 WNHNN, CDR2 SYGVQD (reference sequence). Here the CDR3 DNA reads TGCGCCAGACGAAGCAATACTAGCGGTTCCTACAATGAGCAGTTCTTC. Amino acid sequence: CARRSNTSGSYNEQFF.